These 32 T cell receptor beta chains were all obtained from the same sample, sequenced in a study of CD8 T cells in ankylosing spondylitis. Whole-study results and caveats: Ankylosing spondylitis blood appeared to carry a characteristic TCR beta motif of roughly eight highly homologous variants.

Each CDR3 protein gets one entry after TCRdb re-called the 5' RACE reads with MiXCR. The sample holds about 390,000 distinct CDR3 sequences, 20% to 25% seen once. These TCRs' antigens remain unknown. Input material: blood, either unsorted or a sorted T cell fraction (not recorded which). Source of these receptors: a male donor with ankylosing spondylitis.

This clonotype was detected only a few times. The chain joins TRBV24-1 to TRBJ2-3, with D maybe TRBD2 (6 bases). The CDR3 has 13 residues. V was shortened by 5 bases and J by 2 bases, with 7 bases between the two germline ends. Germline V gene lookup returns CDR1 KGHDR and CDR2 SFDVKD. The CDR3 spells CATSASATDTQYF. CDR3 bases: TGTGCCACCAGTGCTAGCGCCACAGATACGCAGTATTTT.

This clonotype showed up just a few times. The genes are TRBV18 and TRBJ2-7; D may match TRBD1 or TRBD2 (5 bases each). CDR1 is KGHSH, CDR2 LQKENI, per germline. V was trimmed by 0 bases and J by 5 bases, leaving 11 bases between them. The CDR3 is 14 amino acids. This CDR3 is CASSPPGRPDEQYF. CDR3 nucleotides: TGTGCCAGCTCACCACCGGGACGGCCGGACGAGCAGTACTTC.

The V call is TRBV6-5, the J call TRBJ2-2; D uncertain. Germline V gene sequence: CDR1 MNHEY, CDR2 SVGAGI. Trimming shortened V by 0 bases and J by 7 bases, and 12 bases separated the two germline ends. The length of the CDR3 is 15 residues. The CDR3 sequence: CASSYSYGRSGELFF. CDR3 DNA sequence: TGTGCCAGCAGTTACTCGTACGGGCGTAGCGGGGAGCTGTTTTTT.

There are many counts of this clonotype. The rearrangement joins TRBV5-6 to TRBJ2-3; possible D gene TRBD2, 6 bases. The CDR3 extends over 14 amino acids. V was clipped by 5 bases and J by 6 bases, with 16 bases between them. Germline loops: CDR1 SGHDT, CDR2 YYEEEE. The CDR3 DNA reads as TGTGCCAGCAGACAGGCGGGATTCAAGGATACGCAGTATTTT. Translated: CASRQAGFKDTQYF.

Points on this clonotype: The junction departs from the called germline gene at one end, perhaps through a read error. This chain connects TRBV20-1 to TRBJ1-5; weak D call: TRBD1 (5 bases). This CDR3 comprises 18 residues. Germline lookup yields CDR1 DFQATT and CDR2 SNEGSKA (reference sequence). Written as DNA, the CDR3 is TGCAGTGCCGCAACCAGGGTTGGGGGGTTTGAGGGCAATCAGCCCCAGCTTTTT. Residues: CSAATRVGGFEGNQPQLF.

This clonotype was detected once. This chain connects TRBV6-5 to TRBJ2-5, with D possibly matching TRBD2 (7 bases). Germline CDR1 and CDR2: MNHEY and SVGAGI. V shed 3 bases and J shed 5 bases, with 22 bases lying between them. The CDR3 runs 17 residues. The CDR3 DNA reads TGTGCCAGCAGTTATCGTAGGTCGGGGGGCGTGGGGGAGACCCAGTACTTC. This sequence encodes CASSYRRSGGVGETQYF.

V usage is TRBV6-1 and J usage is TRBJ2-2; tentatively, D is TRBD1 (6 bases). V lost 7 bases to trimming and J lost 3 bases, with 12 bases between them. Germline CDR1 is MNHNS and CDR2 is SASEGT. CDR3 length: 14 residues. CDR3 sequence reads: CASNEQGYTGELFF. The CDR3 DNA follows: TGTGCCAGCAATGAGCAGGGGTACACCGGGGAGCTGTTTTTT.

This clonotype turned up a few times. The chain links TRBV4-3 to TRBJ2-7, with TRBD1 matching 9 bases. V lost 0 bases and J lost 3; bases outside the gene matches: 6. Germline CDR1 reads LGHNA; CDR2 reads YSLEER. The CDR3 is 16 residues long. CDR3 DNA sequence: TGCGCCAGCAGCCAAGAGAGATACAGGGGGCTCTACGAGCAGTACTTC. Its protein is CASSQERYRGLYEQYF.

This clonotype was detected many times. The chain links TRBV6-1 to TRBJ1-5; D uncertain. V dropped 6 bases and J dropped 0 bases, with 12 bases sitting between them. This CDR3 has 15 residues. CDR1 MNHNS and CDR2 SASEGT come from the germline V gene. As DNA, the CDR3 is TGTGCCAGCAGCCCTTTCAAGGGTAGCAATCAGCCCCAGCATTTT. This translates into CASSPFKGSNQPQHF.

The genes are TRBV7-3 and TRBJ2-3; 7 bases are a match to TRBD2. Germline trimming cut 5 bases from V and 5 bases from J; bases unmatched to any gene: 13. Per the germline V gene, CDR1 is SGHTA and CDR2 is FQGTGA. The CDR3 spans 16 residues. Here the CDR3 DNA reads TGTGCCAGCAGCCCTCAGGCGGGAGCGGGAATAGATACGCAGTATTTT. Translation: CASSPQAGAGIDTQYF.

The rearrangement joins TRBV27 to TRBJ2-7, with 7 positions matching TRBD1. This CDR3 contains 15 residues. V shed 2 bases, J shed 1 base, and the junction held 5 bases outside the gene matches. Germline CDR1 is MNHEY and CDR2 is SMNVEV (reference sequence). The CDR3 sequence is CASSLEGALSYEQYF. CDR3 nucleotides: TGTGCCAGCAGTTTAGAGGGGGCCCTATCCTACGAGCAGTACTTC.

The rearrangement uses TRBV24-1 and TRBJ2-7; 9 bases fit TRBD1. The trim removed 9 bases at V and 5 bases at J, leaving 13 bases unmatched. The CDR3 spans 15 residues. From germline, CDR1 is KGHDR and CDR2 SFDVKD. The CDR3 nucleotides are TGTGCCACCGGGAGCCGGGACAGGGCCGGCGACGAGCAGTACTTC. It codes for CATGSRDRAGDEQYF.

At least ten counts were recorded for this clonotype. The V call is TRBV7-2, the J call TRBJ2-2, with 8 nucleotides matching TRBD2. This CDR3 has 15 amino acids. Germline V gene lookup returns CDR1 SGHTA and CDR2 FQGNSA. The J segment lost 5 bases and the V segment lost 7 bases, leaving 9 bases of the junction unmatched. CDR3 sequence (DNA): TGTGCCAGCAAGGGGGGGACTAGAGGGACCGGGGAGCTGTTTTTT. It yields the protein CASKGGTRGTGELFF. Full variable domain (missing parts from reference TRBV7-2 and TRBJ2-2): GAGVSQSPSNKVTEKGKDVELRCDPISGHTALYWYRQSLGQGLEFLIYFQGNSAPDKSGLPSDRFSAERTGGSVSTLTIQRTQQEDSAVYLCASKGGTRGTGELFFGEGSRLTVL.

The J gene is TRBJ1-4, the V gene TRBV25-1; D is unresolved. CDR3 size: 16 residues. V lost 4 bases, J lost 0 bases, and 12 bases lay in between. Germline CDR1 is MGHDK and CDR2 is SYGVNS. The CDR3 DNA reads TGTGCCAGCAGTGCTGATAGCGGGGCAACTAATGAAAAACTGTTTTTT. This sequence encodes CASSADSGATNEKLFF.

This clonotype was observed once. The chain combines TRBV5-1 with TRBJ1-6; D is perhaps TRBD1 (6 bases). Germline CDR1 and CDR2: SGHRS and YFSETQ. Trimming cost V 4 bases and J 8 bases, with 16 bases left between them. The length of the CDR3 is 15 residues. The CDR3 region has the DNA TGCGCCAGCAGCATGCAGTGGGGGCCGGATTCACCCCTCCACTTT. Its translation is CASSMQWGPDSPLHF.

The chain is built from TRBV12-3 or TRBV12-4 and TRBJ1-5, with TRBD1 matching 10 bases. J lost 3 bases, V lost 3 bases, and 2 bases had no gene match. The CDR3 spans 15 residues. The CDR3 reads CASSLGQGTNQPQHF. As DNA, the CDR3 is TGTGCCAGCAGTTTGGGACAGGGGACCAATCAGCCCCAGCATTTT.

Here the CDR3 reads CASSLSSGDEPQHF. CDR3 nucleotides: TGTGCCAGCAGCTTATCCTCAGGGGATGAGCCCCAGCATTTT. The J gene is TRBJ1-5, the V gene TRBV7-9; perhaps TRBD1 as D (6 bases). The CDR3 extends over 14 amino acids. In germline, CDR1 is SEHNR, CDR2 FQNEAQ (reference sequence). Trimming pared 2 bases from V and 8 bases from J, leaving 13 bases between.

This clonotype was recorded a few times. The chain recombines TRBV5-6 with TRBJ2-2; D call uncertain. The V end lost 2 bases, the J end lost 1 base, and 6 bases lay between the germline ends. CDR1 and CDR2 from the germline V gene are SGHDT and YYEEEE. This CDR3 comprises 14 residues. As DNA, the CDR3 is TGTGCCAGCAGCTTTCCGGGGAACACCGGGGAGCTGTTTTTT. Its protein is CASSFPGNTGELFF.

The chain carries TRBV12-5 and TRBJ1-5; D is unresolved. V lost 2 bases and J lost 5, with 13 bases in between. CDR3 length: 15 residues. CDR1 is LGHNT, CDR2 FRNRAP, per germline. CDR3 bases: TGTGCTAGTGGTTTGATAAGGGTACGGGATCAGCCCCAGCATTTT. Amino acid sequence: CASGLIRVRDQPQHF.

The chain is built from TRBV6-6 and TRBJ2-1; a possible D gene is TRBD2 (5 bases). The germline V gene encodes CDR1 MNHNY and CDR2 SVGAGI (reference sequence). Deletions cut 6 bases from V and 4 bases from J, with 10 bases between. This CDR3 contains 13 residues. CDR3 region: CASRRTAYNEQFF. The DNA for the CDR3 is TGTGCCAGCAGAAGGACTGCTTACAATGAGCAGTTCTTC.

The chain joins TRBV7-3 to TRBJ2-1, with 11 nucleotides matching TRBD2. Germline V CDR1 and CDR2: SGHTA, FQGTGA. CDR3 size: 15 residues. The ends lost 4 bases at V and 7 bases at J; junction bases unmatched: 6. The CDR3 DNA reads as TGTGCCAGCAGCTCCCTACTAGCGGGAGTGAATGAGCAGTTCTTC. It codes for CASSSLLAGVNEQFF.

The J gene is TRBJ1-5, the V gene TRBV28; D is uncertain. This CDR3 has 15 residues. V was shortened by 7 bases and J by 0 bases, with 13 bases between the two germline ends. Germline V CDR1 and CDR2: MDHEN, SYDVKM. CDR3 residues: CASKYWAYSNQPQHF. Here the CDR3 DNA reads TGTGCCAGCAAATATTGGGCTTATAGCAATCAGCCCCAGCATTTT.

In its sample, this clonotype was seen a few times. The chain has TRBV7-8 and TRBJ2-7; TRBD1 is a possible D gene (6 bases). The CDR3 is 13 residues long. Germline lookup yields CDR1 SGHVS and CDR2 FQNEAQ. Trimming stripped 4 bases from V and 6 bases from J, with 13 bases between. Here the CDR3 reads CASSWGQEGEQYF. CDR3 in DNA: TGTGCCAGCAGCTGGGGACAAGAGGGCGAGCAGTACTTC.

J is TRBJ2-5 and V is TRBV5-1; 8 bases are a match to TRBD2. Germline values: CDR1 SGHRS, CDR2 YFSETQ. V was clipped by 2 bases and J by 4 bases; unmatched bases: 10. This CDR3 comprises 16 residues. The CDR3 DNA sequence: TGCGCCAGCAGCTTCGCCAGCGGGAGTTTTGTAGAGACCCAGTACTTC. Protein sequence: CASSFASGSFVETQYF.

This chain uses TRBV10-3 with TRBJ1-1, with 8 positions matching TRBD1. Losses at the gene ends were 11 bases for V and 2 bases for J; bases not matched to a gene: 13. CDR1 is ENHRY and CDR2 is SYGVKD in the germline V gene. The CDR3 extends over 15 amino acids. The CDR3 here is CAVTGGQGANTEAFF. In DNA form, the CDR3 reads TGTGCCGTCACCGGAGGGCAGGGGGCAAACACTGAAGCTTTCTTT.

This chain joins TRBV14 and TRBJ2-5; no clear D gene. V gave up 1 base and J gave up 2 bases, with 11 bases separating them. The CDR3 is 15 amino acids. Germline V gene sequence: CDR1 SGHDN, CDR2 FVKESK. CDR3: CASSQAPGWQETQYF. CDR3 bases: TGTGCCAGCAGCCAAGCCCCTGGATGGCAAGAGACCCAGTACTTC.

The gene calls are TRBV28 and TRBJ2-3; 7 positions match TRBD1. The ends lost 11 bases at V and 1 base at J; junction bases unmatched: 9. Germline loops: CDR1 MDHEN, CDR2 SYDVKM. The CDR3 runs 14 residues. CDR3 nucleotides: TGTGCCGGAAGCACGGACAGGCGCACAGATACGCAGTATTTT. Residues: CAGSTDRRTDTQYF.

The V call is TRBV12-3 or TRBV12-4, the J call TRBJ2-2; 7 bases are shared with TRBD2. The ends lost 3 bases at V and 5 bases at J; junction bases unmatched: 12. CDR3 size: 17 residues. CDR3 protein: CASSFATTGGETGELFF. The CDR3 DNA reads as TGTGCCAGCAGTTTCGCAACGACGGGAGGCGAGACCGGGGAGCTGTTTTTT.

A few counts support this clonotype. V usage is TRBV5-1 and J usage is TRBJ2-4; 10 nucleotides agree with TRBD1. Germline trimming cut 6 bases from V and 6 bases from J; bases unmatched to any gene: 6. The CDR3 has 14 amino acids. Germline CDR1 and CDR2: SGHRS and YFSETQ. CDR3 DNA sequence: TGCGCCAGCACCGACAGGGGGCCTTTAAACATTCAGTACTTC. Its protein product is CASTDRGPLNIQYF.

The V gene is TRBV15, the J gene TRBJ2-5; the D is unclear. V was pared by 1 base and J by 4 bases, with 10 bases between. There are 14 residues in the CDR3. CDR1 and CDR2 (germline): LNHNV, YYDKDF (reference sequence). The CDR3 coding sequence is TGTGCCACCAGCAGAGTAGTGGGCTTAGAGACCCAGTACTTC. The encoded protein is CATSRVVGLETQYF.

This clonotype appeared once. The rearrangement uses TRBV18 and TRBJ2-7; D uncertain. V lost 0 bases and J lost 6, with 15 bases in between. The CDR3 is 15 residues long. CDR1 KGHSH and CDR2 LQKENI come from the germline V gene. CDR3 amino acids: CASSPPALWHGEQYF. The CDR3 DNA sequence: TGTGCCAGCTCACCACCAGCCCTCTGGCATGGCGAGCAGTACTTC.

This clonotype was seen a few times. The V and J genes are TRBV7-9 and TRBJ1-1; no clear D. The V and J ends lost 5 bases and 2 bases respectively, with 15 bases between them. CDR1 and CDR2 from the germline V gene are SEHNR and FQNEAQ (reference sequence). The CDR3 loop spans 15 amino acids. The chain's CDR3 is CASSTRRNINTEAFF. CDR3 nucleotides: TGTGCCAGCAGCACTAGACGGAACATTAACACTGAAGCTTTCTTT.